These 13 T cell receptor beta chains originate from one sample sequenced in a study of cytomegalovirus exposure and HLA in healthy donors. It was with 60 Vbeta and 13 Jbeta primers that the PCR ran. Using immunoSEQ multiplex PCR, the repertoire was profiled, and TCRdb retains in-frame clones only, with some absent. The table records tens of thousands of clones, roughly 72% of them present only once. The sequenced sample was PBMCs. Receptors were obtained from a woman between 45 and 60 years old in good health and CMV-seropositive.

The rearrangement links TRBV6-1 to TRBJ2-7, with TRBD1 matching over 7 bases. This CDR3 is 14 amino acids long. Germline V gives CDR1 MNHNS, CDR2 SASEGT. The trim removed 4 bases at V and 2 bases at J, leaving 5 bases unmatched. As DNA, the CDR3 is TGTGCCAGCAGTGTGTTGGGACAGACCTACGAGCAGTACTTC. Amino acid sequence: CASSVLGQTYEQYF.

This clone was recorded at least ten times. The V gene is TRBV19, the J gene TRBJ1-1; D possibly corresponds to TRBD1 (5 bases). Looked up from germline, CDR1 is LNHDA and CDR2 is SQIVND (reference sequence). V was cut by 8 bases and J by 4 bases, with 17 bases left in between. This CDR3 is 14 amino acids long. CDR3 amino acids: CASSIRRGGTEAFF. As DNA, the CDR3 is TGTGCCAGTTCCATCCGGCGGGGGGGCACTGAAGCTTTCTTT. The full variable domain, rest sourced from reference TRBV19 and TRBJ1-1, is DGGITQSPKYLFRKEGQNVTLSCEQNLNHDAMYWYRQDPGQGLRLIYYSQIVNDFQKGDIAEGYSVSREKKESFPLTVTSAQKNPTAFYLCASSIRRGGTEAFFGQGTRLTVV.

The rearrangement links TRBV5-1 to TRBJ2-2; TRBD1 matches 10 bases. The V and J ends lost 4 bases and 0 bases, in that order; junction bases with no gene match: 3. The CDR3 sequence is 16 residues long. Germline V lookup: CDR1 SGHRS, CDR2 YFSETQ. In DNA form, the CDR3 reads TGCGCCAGCAGCCGAGGGACAGGGGCGAACACCGGGGAGCTGTTTTTT. Translation: CASSRGTGANTGELFF. The full variable domain, rest sourced from reference TRBV5-1 and TRBJ2-2, is KAGVTQTPRYLIKTRGQQVTLSCSPISGHRSVSWYQQTPGQGLQFLFEYFSETQRNKGNFPGRFSGRQFSNSRSEMNVSTLELGDSALYLCASSRGTGANTGELFFGEGSRLTVL.

The CDR3 here is CASSLRGGREQFF. CDR3 nucleotide sequence: TGTGCCAGCAGCTTGCGAGGCGGTCGGGAGCAGTTCTTC. This sequence joins TRBV7-3 and TRBJ2-1, with no clear D. CDR3 length equals 13 residues. The germline V and J ends were trimmed by 3 bases and 10 bases, with 13 bases remaining between them. Germline assignment: CDR1 SGHTA and CDR2 FQGTGA.

The chain joins TRBV2 to TRBJ2-7; D is possibly TRBD1 (6 bases). V lost 8 bases to trimming and J lost 2 bases, with 16 bases between them. CDR1 SNHLY and CDR2 FYNNEI come from the germline V gene. This CDR3 comprises 14 residues. The chain's CDR3 is CASQTRTVPYEQYF. CDR3 DNA: TGTGCCAGCCAAACTAGGACAGTACCCTACGAGCAGTACTTC.

This clone turned up a few times. The chain employs TRBV6-1 and TRBJ2-3; 9 bases fit TRBD2. The germline V gene encodes CDR1 MNHNS and CDR2 SASEGT. The V segment lost 1 base and the J segment 2 bases; nucleotides outside the gene matches: 1. The CDR3 is made up of 15 amino acids. The DNA of the CDR3 is TGTGCCAGCAGTGAAGTAGCGGGAGACACAGATACGCAGTATTTT. It specifies CASSEVAGDTDTQYF.

The rearrangement links TRBV12-5 to TRBJ1-3; tentatively, D is TRBD1 (5 bases). The germline V gene has CDR1 LGHNT and CDR2 FRNRAP. CDR3 length equals 18 residues. Trimming pared 3 bases from V and 0 bases from J, leaving 18 bases between. CDR3 DNA sequence: TGTGCTAGTGGTTTCCCGCTGACGAAAGGGGTCTCTGGAAACACCATATATTTT. Its translation: CASGFPLTKGVSGNTIYF.

This clone was found a few times. The chain couples TRBV28 to TRBJ1-5; 8 bases are a match to TRBD1. Germline CDR1 reads MDHEN; CDR2 reads SYDVKM. The V gene end was trimmed by 2 bases and the J gene end by 3 bases; junction bases not matched to a gene: 12. The CDR3 is 18 amino acids. The CDR3: CASSLVRDRGLSNQPQHF. The DNA of the CDR3 is TGTGCCAGCAGTTTAGTTAGAGACAGGGGTCTTTCCAATCAGCCCCAGCATTTT.

The V and J genes are TRBV6-5 and TRBJ1-2; possible D gene TRBD1, 5 bases. This CDR3 region has 13 residues. V dropped 5 bases and J dropped 2 bases, with 9 bases sitting between them. CDR1 is MNHEY and CDR2 is SVGAGI in the germline V gene. CDR3 protein: CASSQDNNYGYTF. As DNA, the CDR3 is TGTGCCAGCAGTCAGGACAACAACTATGGCTACACCTTC.

The chain joins TRBV6-1 to TRBJ1-2; D remains ambiguous. Trimming left V 1 base short and J 5 bases short, with 8 bases between. CDR1 and CDR2 (germline): MNHNS, SASEGT. The CDR3 runs 13 residues. CDR3 protein: CASSEGRRYGYTF. Here the CDR3 DNA reads TGTGCCAGCAGTGAAGGTAGGCGGTATGGCTACACCTTC.

The V and J genes are TRBV29-1 and TRBJ2-1, with TRBD2 identical over 11 bases. Germline V gene sequence: CDR1 SQVTM, CDR2 ANQGSEA. Trimming at V came to 2 bases and at J to 3 bases, leaving 3 bases not matched to a gene. The CDR3 runs 15 residues. CDR3 sequence: CSVEIAGGIYNEQFF. The CDR3 coding sequence is TGCAGCGTTGAAATAGCGGGAGGGATCTACAATGAGCAGTTCTTC.

J is TRBJ2-5 and V is TRBV11-2; D possibly corresponds to TRBD1 (5 bases). The germline V gene has CDR1 SGHAT and CDR2 FQNNGV. The CDR3 sequence is 16 residues long. V dropped 2 bases and J dropped 4 bases, with 17 bases sitting between them. The CDR3: CASSLTFLQGPETQYF. CDR3 nucleotides: TGTGCCAGCAGCTTAACTTTTCTTCAGGGCCCAGAGACCCAGTACTTC.

V usage is TRBV7-9 and J usage is TRBJ2-7, with 8 positions matching TRBD1. The CDR3 sequence is 15 residues long. J gave up 1 base and V 3 bases, and 5 bases lay outside the gene matches. CDR1 and CDR2 from the germline V gene are SEHNR and FQNEAQ (reference sequence). CDR3 DNA sequence: TGTGCCAGCAGCTTTTCAGGGGGCCCATCCTACGAGCAGTACTTC. Its protein is CASSFSGGPSYEQYF.